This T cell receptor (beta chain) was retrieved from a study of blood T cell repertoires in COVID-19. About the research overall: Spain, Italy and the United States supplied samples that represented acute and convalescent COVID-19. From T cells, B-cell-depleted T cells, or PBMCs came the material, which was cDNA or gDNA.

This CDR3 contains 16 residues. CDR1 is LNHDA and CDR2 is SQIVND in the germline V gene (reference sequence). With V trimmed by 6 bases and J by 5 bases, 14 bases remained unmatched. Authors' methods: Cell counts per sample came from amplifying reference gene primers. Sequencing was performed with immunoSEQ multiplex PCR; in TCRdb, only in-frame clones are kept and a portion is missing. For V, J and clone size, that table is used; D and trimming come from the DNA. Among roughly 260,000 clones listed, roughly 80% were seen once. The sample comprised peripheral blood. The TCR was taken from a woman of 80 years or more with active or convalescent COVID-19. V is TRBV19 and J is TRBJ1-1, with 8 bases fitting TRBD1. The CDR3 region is CASSHPRGPFKTEAFF. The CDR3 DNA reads TGTGCCAGTAGCCACCCCAGGGGGCCGTTTAAAACTGAAGCTTTCTTT.